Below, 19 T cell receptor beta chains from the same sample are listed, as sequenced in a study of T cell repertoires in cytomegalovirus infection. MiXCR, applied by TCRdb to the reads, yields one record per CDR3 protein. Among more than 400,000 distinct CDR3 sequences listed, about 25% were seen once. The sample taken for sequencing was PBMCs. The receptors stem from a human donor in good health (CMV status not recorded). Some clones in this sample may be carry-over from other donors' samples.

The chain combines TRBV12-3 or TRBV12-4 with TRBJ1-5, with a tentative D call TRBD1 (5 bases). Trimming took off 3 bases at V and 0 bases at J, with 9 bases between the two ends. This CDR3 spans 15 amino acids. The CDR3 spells CASSFRGPSNQPQHF. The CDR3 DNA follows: TGTGCCAGCAGTTTTCGGGGACCTAGCAATCAGCCCCAGCATTTT.

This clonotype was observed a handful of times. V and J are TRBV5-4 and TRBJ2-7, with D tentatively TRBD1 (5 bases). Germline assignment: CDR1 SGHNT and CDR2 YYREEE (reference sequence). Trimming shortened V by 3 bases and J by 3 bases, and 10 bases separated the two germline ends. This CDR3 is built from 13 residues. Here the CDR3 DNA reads TGTGCCAGCAGCTCCGACAGCTTCTACGAGCAGTACGTC. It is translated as CASSSDSFYEQYV.

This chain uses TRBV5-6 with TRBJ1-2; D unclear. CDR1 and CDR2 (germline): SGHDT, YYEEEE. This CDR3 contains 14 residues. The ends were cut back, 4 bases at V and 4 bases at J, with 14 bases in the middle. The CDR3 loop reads CASSPTGILYGYTF. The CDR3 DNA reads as TGTGCCAGCAGCCCGACCGGGATACTCTATGGCTACACCTTC.

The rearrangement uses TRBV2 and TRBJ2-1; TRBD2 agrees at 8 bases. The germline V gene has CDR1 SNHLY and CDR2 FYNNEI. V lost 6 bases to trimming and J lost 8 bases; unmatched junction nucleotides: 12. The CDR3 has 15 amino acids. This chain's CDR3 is CASRLVAGLLYEQFF. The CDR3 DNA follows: TGTGCCAGCAGATTAGTAGCGGGGCTTTTGTATGAGCAGTTCTTC.

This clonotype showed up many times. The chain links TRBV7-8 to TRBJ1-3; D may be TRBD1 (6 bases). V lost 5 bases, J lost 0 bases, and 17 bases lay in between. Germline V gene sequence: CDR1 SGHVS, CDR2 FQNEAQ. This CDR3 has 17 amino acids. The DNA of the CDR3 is TGTGCCAGCAGCCCAGAAAGACAGGCCCTCTCTGGAAACACCATATATTTT. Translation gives CASSPERQALSGNTIYF.

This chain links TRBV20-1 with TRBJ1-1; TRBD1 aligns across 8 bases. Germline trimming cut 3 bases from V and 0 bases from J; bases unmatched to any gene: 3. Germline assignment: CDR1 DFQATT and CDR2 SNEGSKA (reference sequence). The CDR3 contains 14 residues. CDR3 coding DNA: TGCAGTGCTAGCAGGGGGCGCATGAACACTGAAGCTTTCTTT. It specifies CSASRGRMNTEAFF.

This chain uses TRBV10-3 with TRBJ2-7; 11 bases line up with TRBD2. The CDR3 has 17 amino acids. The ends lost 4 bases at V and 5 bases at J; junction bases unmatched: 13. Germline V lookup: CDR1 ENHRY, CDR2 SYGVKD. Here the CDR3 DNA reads TGTGCCATCAGTGGGGGTAGCGGGAGGGTTAATAGGAACGAGCAGTACTTC. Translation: CAISGGSGRVNRNEQYF.

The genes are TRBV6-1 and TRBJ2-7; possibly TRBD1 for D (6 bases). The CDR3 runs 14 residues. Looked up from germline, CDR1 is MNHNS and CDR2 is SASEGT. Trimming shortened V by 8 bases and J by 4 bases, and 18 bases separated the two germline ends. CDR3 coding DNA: TGTGCCAGCGGTCCCGACGGGACATCTTACGAGCAGTACGTC. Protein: CASGPDGTSYEQYV.

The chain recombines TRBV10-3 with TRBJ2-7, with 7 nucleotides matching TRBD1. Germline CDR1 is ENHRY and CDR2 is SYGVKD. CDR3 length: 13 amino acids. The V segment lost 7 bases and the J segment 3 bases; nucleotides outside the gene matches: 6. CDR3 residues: CAITAGQVYEQYF. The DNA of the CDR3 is TGTGCCATCACCGCCGGACAGGTCTACGAGCAGTACTTC.

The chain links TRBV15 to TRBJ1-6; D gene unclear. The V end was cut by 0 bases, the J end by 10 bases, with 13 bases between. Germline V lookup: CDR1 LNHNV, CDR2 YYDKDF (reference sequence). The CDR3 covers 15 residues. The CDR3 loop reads CATSREFGTSSPLHF. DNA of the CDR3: TGTGCCACCAGCAGAGAGTTCGGAACATCGTCACCCCTCCACTTT.

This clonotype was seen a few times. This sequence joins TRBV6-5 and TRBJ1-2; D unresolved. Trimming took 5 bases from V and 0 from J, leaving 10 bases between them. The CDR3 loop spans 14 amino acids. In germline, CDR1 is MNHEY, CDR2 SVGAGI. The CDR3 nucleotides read TGTGCCAGCAGTGGGATCACAGCTAACTATGGCTACACCTTC. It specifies CASSGITANYGYTF.

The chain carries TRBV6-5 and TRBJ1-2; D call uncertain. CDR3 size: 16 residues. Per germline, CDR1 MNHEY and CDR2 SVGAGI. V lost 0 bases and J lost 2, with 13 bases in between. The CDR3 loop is CASSYSPSQWNYGYTF. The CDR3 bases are TGTGCCAGCAGTTACTCGCCGTCCCAATGGAACTATGGCTACACCTTC.

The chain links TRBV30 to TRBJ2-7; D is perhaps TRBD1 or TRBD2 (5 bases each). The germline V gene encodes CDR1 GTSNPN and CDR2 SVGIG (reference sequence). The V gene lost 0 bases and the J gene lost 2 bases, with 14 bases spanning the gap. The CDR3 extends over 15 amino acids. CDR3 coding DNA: TGTGCCTGGAGTGTAGGGGACGGAGAGGCCTACGAGCAGTACTTC. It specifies CAWSVGDGEAYEQYF.

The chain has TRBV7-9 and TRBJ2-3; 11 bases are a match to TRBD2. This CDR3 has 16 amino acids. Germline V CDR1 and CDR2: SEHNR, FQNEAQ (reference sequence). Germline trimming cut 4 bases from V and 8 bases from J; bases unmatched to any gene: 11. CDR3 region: CASSSGTSGLMGTQYF. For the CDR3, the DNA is TGTGCCAGCAGCTCTGGGACTAGCGGACTCATGGGTACGCAGTATTTT.

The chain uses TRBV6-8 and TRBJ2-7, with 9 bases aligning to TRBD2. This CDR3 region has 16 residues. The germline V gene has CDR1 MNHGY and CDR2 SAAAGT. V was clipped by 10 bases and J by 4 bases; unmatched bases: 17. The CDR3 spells CAILFGREGTVYEQYV. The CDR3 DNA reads TGTGCCATCCTATTTGGGCGGGAGGGCACTGTTTACGAGCAGTACGTC.

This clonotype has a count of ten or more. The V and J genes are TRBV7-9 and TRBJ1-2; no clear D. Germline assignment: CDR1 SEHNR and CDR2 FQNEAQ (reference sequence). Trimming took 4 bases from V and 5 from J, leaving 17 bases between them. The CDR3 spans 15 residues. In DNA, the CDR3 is TGTGCCAGCAGCTCCCTCACCTCGGCAGCTTATGGCTACACCTTC. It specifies CASSSLTSAAYGYTF. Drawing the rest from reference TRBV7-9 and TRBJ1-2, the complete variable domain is DTGVSQNPRHKITKRGQNVTFRCDPISEHNRLYWYRQTLGQGPEFLTYFQNEAQLEKSRLLSDRFSAERPKGSFSTLEIQRTEQGDSAMYLCASSSLTSAAYGYTFGSGTRLTVV.

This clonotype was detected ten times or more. The CDR3 sequence: CASSVVAGGHNEQFF. CDR3 DNA: TGTGCCAGCAGCGTCGTAGCGGGAGGGCACAATGAGCAGTTCTTC. The chain joins TRBV7-2 to TRBJ2-1; 11 bases are a match to TRBD2. CDR3 size: 15 residues. Germline V lookup: CDR1 SGHTA, CDR2 FQGNSA. V was pared by 5 bases and J by 5 bases, with 5 bases of the junction left unmatched.

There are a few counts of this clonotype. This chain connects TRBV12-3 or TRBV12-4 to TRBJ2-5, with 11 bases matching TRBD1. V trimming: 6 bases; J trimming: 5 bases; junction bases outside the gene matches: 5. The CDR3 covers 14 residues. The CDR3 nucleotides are TGTGCCAGCAGGGGACAGGGGGGCCAGGAGACCCAGTACTTC. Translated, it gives CASRGQGGQETQYF.

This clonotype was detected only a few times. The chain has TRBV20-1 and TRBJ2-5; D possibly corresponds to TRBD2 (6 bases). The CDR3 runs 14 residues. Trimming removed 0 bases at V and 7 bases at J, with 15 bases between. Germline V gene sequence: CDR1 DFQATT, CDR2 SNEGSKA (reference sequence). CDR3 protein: CSARDRGRTGTQYF. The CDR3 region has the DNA TGCAGTGCTAGAGATCGTGGGAGGACGGGGACCCAGTACTTC.